Listed below are T cell receptor beta chains from one sample, sequenced in a study of beta chain features in type 1 diabetes. Using immunoSEQ multiplex PCR, the repertoire was profiled, and TCRdb retains in-frame clones only, with some absent. The top ten clones hold 5.5% to 7.5% of a sample with 330,000 or so clones, approximately 15% of them seen once. Sequencing was done on a sample of central memory CD4+ T cells from blood. Receptors were obtained from a man younger than 45 in good health. The conserved cysteine and the conserved F or W are not part of the CDR3 here. Size is omitted from some rows. Given values are once, few, many or a class for expanded clones.

cdr3_aa | clone_size | j_call | v_call
ASSSGWETQY | many | TRBJ2-5 | TRBV19
ASSPGIGPVGGYT | few | TRBJ1-2 | TRBV5-6
ASSDGPGNTIY | NA | TRBJ1-3 | TRBV5-6
ASSSRSRDEQY | NA | TRBJ2-7 | TRBV5-4
ASRTVSGSNVLT | NA | TRBJ2-6 | TRBV14
ASSVRGGYGYT | NA | TRBJ1-2 | TRBV9
ASSDSVSSNNEQF | many | TRBJ2-1 | TRBV2
ASSPPAGGPAYNEQF | few | TRBJ2-1 | TRBV7-9
ASSPGTGNYYGYT | NA | TRBJ1-2 | TRBV18
ASSIDNTGNEQF | many | TRBJ2-1 | TRBV19
ASSLATDTQY | few | TRBJ2-3 | TRBV5-1
AWIQGGARNQPQH | NA | TRBJ1-5 | TRBV30
ASSQAGTGGYTGELF | few | TRBJ2-2 | TRBV7-9
ASSQEAGSSGSYGYT | few | TRBJ1-2 | TRBV4-2
ASSTASALGSTDTQY | few | TRBJ2-3 | TRBV19
ASNRGEHEQF | NA | TRBJ2-1 | TRBV7-2
ASSPGTGGADAF | NA | TRBJ1-1 | TRBV18
ASSPLRESQAQY | few | TRBJ2-5 | TRBV27
ASSRQEGGTDTQY | NA | TRBJ2-3 | TRBV7-2
ASLRGQGLQNYGYT | NA | TRBJ1-2 | TRBV2
ASSPPFETQY | many | TRBJ2-5 | TRBV7-2
ASGGLRNTGELF | NA | TRBJ2-2 | TRBV13
ASSYTGTGRADTQY | NA | TRBJ2-3 | TRBV5-8
ASSRRIDEQF | NA | TRBJ2-1 | TRBV9
ASSVEGKGQPQH | few | TRBJ1-5 | TRBV2
ASSQVGNSPLH | few | TRBJ1-6 | TRBV14
ASSRPTQETQY | few | TRBJ2-5 | TRBV5-6
ASTPGGGRETQY | NA | TRBJ2-5 | TRBV19
ASSHDQRTEAF | NA | TRBJ1-1 | TRBV6-6
ASSLETGVLFHEQF | NA | TRBJ2-1 | TRBV11-2
ASRLHRGSHAFY | NA | TRBJ2-5 | TRBV6-5
ASGPGTSPLETQY | few | TRBJ2-5 | TRBV12-5
ASSQGRGAGQETQY | few | TRBJ2-5 | TRBV14
ASSFDSNYGYT | few | TRBJ1-2 | TRBV5-4
ASTPYRDGTYNEQF | NA | TRBJ2-1 | TRBV7-8
ASWRDRTNTGELF | NA | TRBJ2-2 | TRBV7-2
ASRYDAARILDEQF | NA | TRBJ2-1 | TRBV4-1
ASSHVSTDRSYEQY | once | TRBJ2-7 | TRBV11-3
ASSQDVRRETQY | few | TRBJ2-5 | TRBV4-1
AIRTGGVNSPLH | NA | TRBJ1-6 | TRBV14
ASSLPPSGLAGATYEQY | NA | TRBJ2-7 | TRBV7-2
ASSPNGLQETQY | NA | TRBJ2-5 | TRBV5-6
ASRGDFNQPQH | few | TRBJ1-5 | TRBV2
ASSLALAGGVVEQF | NA | TRBJ2-1 | TRBV5-1
ASMRQGSYT | NA | TRBJ1-2 | TRBV5-4
SVVVTALPLGRKNIQY | NA | TRBJ2-4 | TRBV29-1
ASSKAPRGVTPYEQY | few | TRBJ2-7 | TRBV21-1
ASSPPNRGDLGNTIY | few | TRBJ1-3 | TRBV18
ASSEPEQGRNTEAF | NA | TRBJ1-1 | TRBV10-2